This T cell receptor (beta chain) was documented in a study of vaccination and CD4 T cells after COVID-19. TCRdb called the PCR reads again in MiXCR, with one record for every CDR3 protein. The profile shows about 18,000 distinct CDR3 sequences, around two thirds of them singletons. The sample consisted of CD4+ T cells from blood, taken after SARS-CoV-2 vaccination. The receptor comes from a human donor who had recovered from COVID-19.

CDR3 in amino acids: CSVAATSNQPQHF. The CDR3 DNA reads as TGCAGTGTAGCAGCCACTTCCAATCAGCCCCAGCATTTT. This chain connects TRBV20-1 to TRBJ1-5; D is uncertain. This CDR3 comprises 13 residues. The germline V and J ends were trimmed by 7 bases and 3 bases, with 13 bases remaining between them. CDR1 and CDR2 from the germline V gene are DFQATT and SNEGSKA (reference sequence).